The 18 T cell receptor beta chains below all came from one sample that was sequenced in a study of OX40 agonist ivuxolimab in advanced cancers. The data were produced by immunoSEQ multiplex PCR, yet TCRdb's version contains in-frame clones alone and is incomplete. The table lists over 55,000 clones, approximately 91% of them singletons. The material was CD4+ or CD8+ T cells sorted from blood, obtained in a trial of the OX40 agonist ivuxolimab. These receptors were taken from an adult with an advanced solid tumor such as melanoma, head and neck, liver or kidney cancer.

V usage is TRBV6-4 and J usage is TRBJ2-1; perhaps TRBD2 as D (6 bases). There are 15 residues in the CDR3. V shed 4 bases and J shed 0 bases, with 10 bases lying between them. Germline loops: CDR1 MRHNA, CDR2 SNTAGT. CDR3 amino acids: CASSADGSSYNEQFF. In DNA, the CDR3 is TGTGCCAGCAGTGCGGACGGGAGCTCCTACAATGAGCAGTTCTTC.

The V and J genes are TRBV7-8 and TRBJ2-6; a weak D match, TRBD2 (5 bases). The CDR3 spans 15 residues. V was clipped by 4 bases and J by 4 bases, with 11 bases between them. Germline V CDR1 and CDR2: SGHVS, FQNEAQ. CDR3 DNA sequence: TGTGCCAGCAGCTCCCTTTCGGGGGGGGCCAACGTCCTGACTTTC. Translating it yields CASSSLSGGANVLTF. The full variable domain, with the rest looked up from reference TRBV7-8 and TRBJ2-6, is GAGVSQSPRYKVAKRGQDVALRCDPISGHVSLFWYQQALGQGPEFLTYFQNEAQLDKSGLPSDRFFAERPEGSVSTLKIQRTQQEDSAVYLCASSSLSGGANVLTFGAGSRLTVL.

J is TRBJ1-5 and V is TRBV2; D is unresolved. Germline loops: CDR1 SNHLY, CDR2 FYNNEI. Trimming left V 6 bases short and J 0 bases short, with 12 bases between. The length of the CDR3 is 15 residues. The CDR3 nucleotides are TGTGCCAGCAGGTCCATGGCTAATAGCAATCAGCCCCAGCATTTT. Encoded protein: CASRSMANSNQPQHF.

The genes are TRBV6-4 and TRBJ2-7; D perhaps matches TRBD2 (5 bases). Germline assignment: CDR1 MRHNA and CDR2 SNTAGT. Trimming removed 1 base at V and 5 bases at J, with 9 bases between. This CDR3 is 13 amino acids long. The CDR3 region is CASSDLGAHEQYF. CDR3 DNA: TGTGCCAGCAGTGACTTGGGAGCCCACGAGCAGTACTTC.

V usage is TRBV29-1 and J usage is TRBJ2-7; TRBD1 agrees at 10 bases. Per germline, CDR1 SQVTM and CDR2 ANQGSEA. The CDR3 has 12 amino acids. V dropped 7 bases and J dropped 5; count of bases not matched to a gene: 5. Here the CDR3 reads CSAGQGGDEQYF. The DNA of the CDR3 is TGCAGCGCAGGACAGGGGGGAGACGAGCAGTACTTC.

The chain uses TRBV13 and TRBJ1-2, with TRBD1 identical over 8 bases. Germline CDR1 PRHDT, CDR2 FYEKMQ (reference sequence). The CDR3 runs 15 residues. J gave up 3 bases and V 5 bases, and 8 bases lay outside the gene matches. The CDR3 DNA reads as TGTGCCAGCAGCGTGCCAGGGGGCTTGGACTATGGCTACACCTTC. Translating it yields CASSVPGGLDYGYTF. The full variable domain, its missing parts supplied by reference TRBV13 and TRBJ1-2, is AAGVIQSPRHLIKEKRETATLKCYPIPRHDTVYWYQQGPGQDPQFLISFYEKMQSDKGSIPDRFSAQQFSDYHSELNMSSLELGDSALYFCASSVPGGLDYGYTFGSGTRLTVV.

This chain connects TRBV10-2 to TRBJ2-2; no definite D call. The germline V gene encodes CDR1 WSHSY and CDR2 SAAADI. Trimming took 6 bases from V and 5 from J, leaving 4 bases between them. The CDR3 spans 11 residues. CDR3 coding DNA: TGCGCCAGCAGGGAAACCGGGGAGCTGTTTTTT. It is translated as CASRETGELFF.

This rearrangement joins TRBV12-5 to TRBJ1-2, with D possibly being TRBD1 (6 bases). This CDR3 contains 15 residues. Trimming cost V 6 bases and J 2 bases, with 16 bases left between them. Germline V gene lookup returns CDR1 LGHNT and CDR2 FRNRAP. The CDR3 loop reads CASGPDRKANYGYTF. The DNA of the CDR3 is TGTGCTAGTGGCCCCGACAGGAAGGCCAACTATGGCTACACCTTC. Based on the CDR3 plus reference TRBV12-5 and TRBJ1-2, the full variable domain is DARVTQTPRHKVTEMGQEVTMRCQPILGHNTVFWYRQTMMQGLELLAYFRNRAPLDDSGMPKDRFSAEMPDATLATLKIQPSEPRDSAVYFCASGPDRKANYGYTFGSGTRLTVV.

The CDR3 nucleotides read TGTGCCAGCTCACAGGACAGGAGGAGCTACGAGCAGTACTTC. Amino acids: CASSQDRRSYEQYF. The chain recombines TRBV18 with TRBJ2-7; 7 bases align to TRBD1. The CDR3 has 14 amino acids. Per the germline V gene, CDR1 is KGHSH and CDR2 is LQKENI. With 4 bases clipped from V and 3 bases from J, the junction kept 6 bases outside the gene matches. Supplemented by reference TRBV18 and TRBJ2-7, the full variable domain reads NAGVMQNPRHLVRRRGQEARLRCSPMKGHSHVYWYRQLPEEGLKFMVYLQKENIIDESGMPKERFSAEFPKEGPSILRIQQVVRGDSAAYFCASSQDRRSYEQYFGPGTRLTVT.

The table lists this clone with a few counts. This sequence joins TRBV28 and TRBJ1-1, with a tentative D call TRBD1 (6 bases). Germline V gene data show CDR1 as MDHEN and CDR2 as SYDVKM. V was shortened by 6 bases and J by 1 base, with 24 bases between the two germline ends. This CDR3 region has 18 residues. CDR3 sequence reads: CASRLVIGGGDANTEAFF. CDR3 in DNA: TGTGCCAGCAGGTTGGTGATAGGGGGTGGAGATGCGAACACTGAAGCTTTCTTT.

This clone has only a few counts. CDR3 coding DNA: TGTGCCAGTAGCCGAGACCCTTCCTACGAGCAGTACTTC. It is translated as CASSRDPSYEQYF. The V call is TRBV19, the J call TRBJ2-7; D gene ambiguous. CDR1 and CDR2 (germline): LNHDA, SQIVND (reference sequence). The CDR3 loop spans 13 amino acids. The ends were cut back, 6 bases at V and 1 base at J, with 10 bases in the middle.

This chain links TRBV13 with TRBJ1-2, with D possibly matching TRBD1 (5 bases). The germline CDR1 and CDR2 sequences are PRHDT and FYEKMQ (reference sequence). The germline V and J ends were trimmed by 2 bases and 6 bases, with 7 bases remaining between them. The CDR3 runs to 12 residues. In nucleotides, the CDR3 is TGTGCCAGCAGCTTAATGGGGGATGGCTACACCTTC. The encoded protein is CASSLMGDGYTF.

J is TRBJ1-1 and V is TRBV5-5; TRBD1 agrees at 7 bases. The CDR3 has 14 residues. V lost 0 bases to trimming and J lost 8 bases; unmatched junction nucleotides: 7. Germline CDR1 is SGHKS and CDR2 is YYEKEE (reference sequence). The CDR3 DNA reads TGTGCCAGCAGCTTGGTCCCCGACAGGGTAGAAGCTTTCTTT. Translation: CASSLVPDRVEAFF.

The chain has TRBV6-5 and TRBJ2-7, with D perhaps TRBD2 (6 bases). The V end lost 2 bases, the J end lost 1 base, and 15 bases lay between the germline ends. The V gene's germline CDR1 is MNHEY and CDR2 SVGAGI. The CDR3 length is 16 residues. Here the CDR3 DNA reads TGTGCCAGCAGTTACAGGCGGGAATCGGCTTCCTACGAGCAGTACGTC. Its translation: CASSYRRESASYEQYV.

This chain uses TRBV4-1 with TRBJ2-1, with 8 bases that match TRBD2. Germline V gene sequence: CDR1 MGHRA, CDR2 YSYEKL. Trimming took 3 bases from V and 2 from J; bases not matched to a gene: 9. The CDR3 has 17 amino acids. This CDR3 reads CASSHLRGGLAYNEQFF. CDR3 in DNA: TGCGCCAGCAGCCACCTCAGAGGGGGACTAGCCTACAATGAGCAGTTCTTC.

The chain is built from TRBV4-3 and TRBJ2-1; D gene ambiguous. The germline V and J ends were trimmed by 1 base and 5 bases, with 12 bases remaining between them. CDR1 is LGHNA and CDR2 is YSLEER in the germline V gene. The CDR3 totals 15 residues. CDR3 sequence: CASSQARQFDNEQFF. DNA of the CDR3: TGCGCCAGCAGCCAAGCGCGTCAGTTCGACAATGAGCAGTTCTTC.

The chain combines TRBV4-1 with TRBJ2-7; no clear D. Germline loops: CDR1 MGHRA, CDR2 YSYEKL. The CDR3 extends over 15 amino acids. Trimming pared 0 bases from V and 3 bases from J, leaving 12 bases between. CDR3 DNA: TGCGCCAGCAGCCAAGAACGGGCTCACTACTACGAGCAGTACTTC. Translated, it gives CASSQERAHYYEQYF.

The genes are TRBV5-4 and TRBJ1-4, with no clear D. Germline V gene sequence: CDR1 SGHNT, CDR2 YYREEE (reference sequence). Trimming left V 0 bases short and J 6 bases short, with 6 bases between. There are 13 residues in the CDR3. The chain's CDR3 is CASSLEKDEKLFF. The CDR3 DNA follows: TGTGCCAGCAGCTTGGAAAAAGATGAAAAACTGTTTTTT.